This is a list of T cell receptor beta chains from one sample in a study of long-term antiretroviral therapy in people with HIV. The method was immunoSEQ multiplex PCR; TCRdb's version includes in-frame clones alone and lacks a portion of them. The sample yields approximately 20,000 clones, around four fifths seen once. Source: unsorted PBMCs, taken about 4 years after starting antiretroviral therapy. Every receptor here comes from a man in his late teens or twenties with HIV. Each CDR3 is given without its conserved first and last residue. Each record gives: CDR3 protein, J gene, CDR3 length, V gene, D gene. D genes are given only for firm matches.

ASSLLGDRGRTGELF | TRBJ2-2 | 15 | TRBV27 | TRBD1
ASSLGFGYNEQF | TRBJ2-1 | 12 | TRBV5-6 | .
ASSVGPGPQETQY | TRBJ2-5 | 13 | TRBV9 | .
ASSPNTEAF | TRBJ1-1 | 9 | TRBV28 | .
AWSVVGDQPQH | TRBJ1-5 | 11 | TRBV30 | .
SVEDKGQGTEAF | TRBJ1-1 | 12 | TRBV29-1 | TRBD1
AWSVRLAGMSYEQY | TRBJ2-7 | 14 | TRBV30 | TRBD2
ASWRDPYEQY | TRBJ2-7 | 10 | TRBV2 | .
ASSPDRGLETQY | TRBJ2-5 | 12 | TRBV4-2 | TRBD1
AWGDGSGNTIY | TRBJ1-3 | 11 | TRBV30 | .
ASTRESSYNEQF | TRBJ2-1 | 12 | TRBV28 | .
ASSERVFATNEKLF | TRBJ1-4 | 14 | TRBV10-2 | .
ASSSDRAPYEQY | TRBJ2-7 | 12 | TRBV5-1 | TRBD1
ASILAGGRETQY | TRBJ2-5 | 12 | TRBV6-5 | TRBD2
ASRDRGLTGELF | TRBJ2-2 | 12 | TRBV10-2 | TRBD1